These 18 T cell receptor beta chains came from one sample sequenced in a study of cytomegalovirus exposure and HLA in healthy donors. 13 Jbeta primers and 60 Vbeta primers were used for the PCR. The table came from immunoSEQ multiplex PCR; TCRdb's copy has only in-frame clones and leaves some out. The data show fewer than 95,000 clones, around 75% seen once. The sequencing input was PBMCs. The receptors were sampled from a man between 35 and 55 years old in good health and CMV-seronegative.

This clone was recorded only once. The J gene is TRBJ1-2, the V gene TRBV10-3; 7 nucleotides align to TRBD1. Germline V gene sequence: CDR1 ENHRY, CDR2 SYGVKD. The CDR3 contains 17 residues. Trimming took 3 bases from V and 2 from J; bases not matched to a gene: 12. The CDR3 DNA follows: TGTGCCATCAGTGACACTTACCTTCAGGGGGTCAACTATGGCTACACCTTC. Translation: CAISDTYLQGVNYGYTF.

A few counts support this clone. V and J are TRBV29-1 and TRBJ1-2; the D gene is possibly TRBD1 (6 bases). This CDR3 region has 12 residues. CDR1 and CDR2 (germline): SQVTM, ANQGSEA. The V gene lost 3 bases and the J gene lost 8 bases, with 13 bases spanning the gap. The CDR3 DNA sequence: TGCAGCGTTGAGGGACAATCTTACGGCTACACCTTC. Residues: CSVEGQSYGYTF. Full variable domain (rest looked up from reference TRBV29-1 and TRBJ1-2): SAVISQKPSRDICQRGTSLTIQCQVDSQVTMMFWYRQQPGQSLTLIATANQGSEATYESGFVIDKFPISRPNLTFSTLTVSNMSPEDSSIYLCSVEGQSYGYTFGSGTRLTVV.

This clone came up a few times. The chain recombines TRBV30 with TRBJ1-2; 8 bases are a match to TRBD1. V shed 8 bases and J 8 bases; nucleotides not matched to a gene: 4. This CDR3 comprises 10 residues. Germline V lookup: CDR1 GTSNPN, CDR2 SVGIG (reference sequence). CDR3 sequence reads: CAQDRGGYTF. The DNA of the CDR3 is TGTGCCCAAGACAGGGGAGGCTACACCTTC.

The V call is TRBV6-5, the J call TRBJ2-1, with D maybe TRBD2 (5 bases). Germline-derived CDR1 and CDR2 are MNHEY and SVGAGI. The CDR3 consists of 15 residues. V was cut by 0 bases and J by 0 bases, with 6 bases left in between. For the CDR3, the DNA is TGTGCCAGCAGTTACTCGGGGAGCTCCTACAATGAGCAGTTCTTC. It yields the protein CASSYSGSSYNEQFF.

Comments on this clone: A junction end diverges from the germline sequence, so it may reflect a read error. This rearrangement joins TRBV4-2 to TRBJ2-1; D is undetermined. CDR3 length: 15 residues. Germline loops: CDR1 LGHNA, CDR2 YNFKEQ. The CDR3 DNA is TGTGCCAACAGCCAAGCGTGGGCCATCAACGATGAGCAGTTCTTC. As protein: CANSQAWAINDEQFF.

CDR3 coding DNA: TGTGCCAGCAGTGCCGTCGGCGGCTACGAGCAGTACTTC. Translation: CASSAVGGYEQYF. This chain connects TRBV27 to TRBJ2-5, with unresolved D. Matching the DNA end better, TRBJ2-7 makes the J call doubtful. Germline assignment: CDR1 MNHEY and CDR2 SMNVEV (reference sequence). CDR3 size: 13 residues.

The V call is TRBV14, the J call TRBJ2-1; 10 positions match TRBD1. Germline V gene lookup returns CDR1 SGHDN and CDR2 FVKESK. V was clipped by 0 bases and J by 6 bases; unmatched bases: 2. There are 15 residues in the CDR3. The CDR3 region has the DNA TGTGCCAGCAGCCAAGACGACAGGGGGCCCAATGAGCAGTTCTTC. Its protein product is CASSQDDRGPNEQFF. Complete variable domain (other parts from reference TRBV14 and TRBJ2-1): EAGVTQFPSHSVIEKGQTVTLRCDPISGHDNLYWYRRVMGKEIKFLLHFVKESKQDESGMPNNRFLAERTGGTYSTLKVQPAELEDSGVYFCASSQDDRGPNEQFFGPGTRLTVL.

This sequence joins TRBV9 and TRBJ1-3; 9 bases match TRBD1. CDR1 is SGDLS and CDR2 is YYNGEE in the germline V gene. CDR3 length equals 15 residues. The V and J ends lost 3 bases and 2 bases, in that order; junction bases with no gene match: 3. The CDR3 protein is CASSAGQGPGNTIYF. The CDR3 coding sequence is TGTGCCAGCAGCGCCGGACAGGGGCCTGGAAACACCATATATTTT.

The chain recombines TRBV7-9 with TRBJ1-1; the D gene is possibly TRBD1 (6 bases). Looked up from germline, CDR1 is SEHNR and CDR2 is FQNEAQ (reference sequence). This CDR3 comprises 15 residues. Trimming removed 1 base from V and 0 bases from J, with 9 bases in between. For the CDR3, the DNA is TGTGCCAGCAGCTTAGTGCAGGGGATGAACACTGAAGCTTTCTTT. This sequence encodes CASSLVQGMNTEAFF.

V usage is TRBV27 and J usage is TRBJ1-2, with 9 bases lining up with TRBD1. The CDR3 contains 14 residues. The germline CDR1 and CDR2 sequences are MNHEY and SMNVEV (reference sequence). Unmatched junction bases numbered 10, after V lost 6 bases and J lost 8 bases. The CDR3 loop is CASSPGGTGYGYTF. DNA of the CDR3: TGTGCCAGCAGCCCAGGGGGGACAGGGTACGGCTACACCTTC.

The V call is TRBV5-1, the J call TRBJ1-5; 11 bases are shared with TRBD1. Germline V CDR1 and CDR2: SGHRS, YFSETQ. The CDR3 is made up of 19 amino acids. The V and J ends lost 0 bases and 1 base, in that order; junction bases with no gene match: 9. The CDR3 region has the DNA TGCGCCAGCAGCTTGGTTTCGGGACAGGGGGTTAGGAGCAATCAGCCCCAGCATTTT. Translated: CASSLVSGQGVRSNQPQHF. The full variable domain, completed using reference TRBV5-1 and TRBJ1-5, is KAGVTQTPRYLIKTRGQQVTLSCSPISGHRSVSWYQQTPGQGLQFLFEYFSETQRNKGNFPGRFSGRQFSNSRSEMNVSTLELGDSALYLCASSLVSGQGVRSNQPQHFGDGTRLSIL.

V usage is TRBV9 and J usage is TRBJ2-1, with no clear D. Per the germline V gene, CDR1 is SGDLS and CDR2 is YYNGEE. CDR3 length: 14 amino acids. V dropped 0 bases and J dropped 6 bases, with 10 bases sitting between them. The CDR3 bases are TGTGCCAGCAGCGTAGATCACGCCGGCAATGAGCAGTTCTTC. Encoded protein: CASSVDHAGNEQFF.

CDR3: CASRHDNKEKLFF. The CDR3 DNA is TGTGCCAGCAGACACGACAACAAAGAAAAACTGTTTTTT. J is TRBJ1-4 and V is TRBV6-5; no clear D gene. CDR1 MNHEY and CDR2 SVGAGI come from the germline V gene. Trimming removed 6 bases at V and 8 bases at J, with 13 bases between. The CDR3 contains 13 residues.

The CDR3 spells CASSPSGGSDTQYF. The CDR3 DNA is TGTGCCAGCAGCCCAAGCGGGGGGTCAGATACGCAGTATTTT. The chain combines TRBV7-9 with TRBJ2-3, with 9 bases matching TRBD2. CDR1 is SEHNR, CDR2 FQNEAQ, per germline (reference sequence). The CDR3 runs to 14 residues. The ends lost 5 bases at V and 4 bases at J; junction bases unmatched: 4.

J is TRBJ1-2 and V is TRBV5-1, with TRBD1 matching 7 bases. This CDR3 is 15 amino acids long. Germline CDR1 and CDR2: SGHRS and YFSETQ. The J segment lost 8 bases and the V segment lost 4 bases, leaving 14 bases of the junction unmatched. CDR3 loop: CASSPQGGPQRGYTF. The CDR3 DNA sequence: TGCGCCAGCAGCCCCCAGGGGGGCCCTCAGCGAGGCTACACCTTC. The entire variable domain, with the rest obtained from reference TRBV5-1 and TRBJ1-2, is as follows: KAGVTQTPRYLIKTRGQQVTLSCSPISGHRSVSWYQQTPGQGLQFLFEYFSETQRNKGNFPGRFSGRQFSNSRSEMNVSTLELGDSALYLCASSPQGGPQRGYTFGSGTRLTVV.

This chain joins TRBV9 and TRBJ2-1; no firm D call. V gave up 0 bases and J gave up 6 bases, with 7 bases separating them. The CDR3 is 13 amino acids. Germline CDR1 reads SGDLS; CDR2 reads YYNGEE. The CDR3 region has the DNA TGTGCCAGCAGCGTAGCCTCTCTCAATGAGCAGTTCTTC. Amino acids: CASSVASLNEQFF.

The J gene is TRBJ1-5, the V gene TRBV27; 8 nucleotides align to TRBD1. From germline, CDR1 is MNHEY and CDR2 SMNVEV (reference sequence). V shed 6 bases and J 7 bases; nucleotides not matched to a gene: 11. CDR3 size: 15 residues. CDR3 in amino acids: CASSVLQGARQPQHF. The CDR3 DNA is TGTGCCAGCAGCGTGCTCCAGGGGGCTAGGCAGCCCCAGCATTTT.

The genes are TRBV10-3 and TRBJ1-4; TRBD1 might be the D (6 bases). Germline CDR1 is ENHRY and CDR2 is SYGVKD. CDR3 size: 15 residues. Between the trimmed V and J ends, which lost 6 bases and 2 bases, there was a span of 13 bases. The CDR3 DNA reads as TGTGCCATCAGCGAACAGGGTGGCACTAATGAAAAACTGTTTTTT. Translating it yields CAISEQGGTNEKLFF.